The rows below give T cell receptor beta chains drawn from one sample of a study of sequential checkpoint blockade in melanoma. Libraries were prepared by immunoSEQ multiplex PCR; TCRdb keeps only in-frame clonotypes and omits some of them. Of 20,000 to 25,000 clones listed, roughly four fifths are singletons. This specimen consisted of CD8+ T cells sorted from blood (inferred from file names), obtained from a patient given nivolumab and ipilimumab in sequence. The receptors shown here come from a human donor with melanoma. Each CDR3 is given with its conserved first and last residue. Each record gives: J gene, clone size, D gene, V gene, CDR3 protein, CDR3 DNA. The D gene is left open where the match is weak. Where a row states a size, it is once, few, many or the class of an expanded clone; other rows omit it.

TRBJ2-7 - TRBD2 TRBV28 CASSSPGLAPYEQYF TGTGCCAGCAGTTCGCCGGGACTAGCCCCCTACGAGCAGTACTTC
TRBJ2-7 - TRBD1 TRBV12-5 CASGLGYIGTAKPYEQYF TGTGCTAGTGGTTTGGGGTACATCGGGACAGCTAAGCCCTACGAGCAGTACTTC
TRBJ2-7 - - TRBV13 CASSPITRRGSYEQYF TGTGCCAGCAGCCCGATCACCAGGAGGGGTTCCTACGAGCAGTACTTC
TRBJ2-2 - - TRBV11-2 CASSLFGGSTGGELFF TGTGCCAGCAGCTTATTCGGGGGTAGCACAGGCGGGGAGCTGTTTTTT
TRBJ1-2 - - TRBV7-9 CASSLSGGDGNYGYTF TGTGCCAGCAGCCTCTCGGGAGGTGACGGGAACTATGGCTACACCTTC
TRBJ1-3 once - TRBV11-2 CASSLDWRGSEDTIYF TGTGCCAGTAGCTTAGATTGGCGAGGAAGTGAAGACACCATATATTTT
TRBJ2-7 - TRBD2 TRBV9 CASSPGLALNEQYF TGTGCCAGCAGCCCGGGACTAGCGCTGAACGAGCAGTACTTC
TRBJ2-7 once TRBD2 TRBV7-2 CASSLKAPGWEGNYEQYF TGTGCCAGCAGCTTAAAAGCCCCCGGTTGGGAGGGAAACTACGAGCAGTACTTC
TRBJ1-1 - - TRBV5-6 CASSSLGDFRGAFF TGTGCCAGCAGCTCCCTCGGGGACTTCCGGGGAGCTTTCTTT
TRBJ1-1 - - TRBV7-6 CASSRELNTEAFF TGTGCCAGCAGCCGAGAACTGAACACTGAAGCTTTCTTT
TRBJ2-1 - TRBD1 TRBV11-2 CASGTGVVYNEQFF TGTGCCAGCGGGACAGGGGTCGTTTACAATGAGCAGTTCTTC
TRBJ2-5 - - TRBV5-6 CASSLQGYQETQYF TGTGCCAGCAGCCTGCAGGGATACCAAGAGACCCAGTACTTC
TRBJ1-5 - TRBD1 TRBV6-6 CASRRDSAQPQHF TGTGCCAGCAGACGGGACAGTGCTCAGCCCCAGCATTTT
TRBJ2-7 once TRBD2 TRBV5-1 CASSLAGTSGSSYEQYF TGCGCCAGCAGCTTGGCCGGGACTAGCGGGAGCTCCTACGAGCAGTACTTC
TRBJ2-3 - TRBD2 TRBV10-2 CASRLARSTDTQYF TGCGCCAGCAGACTAGCGCGAAGCACAGATACGCAGTATTTT
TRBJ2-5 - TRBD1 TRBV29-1 CSVETGVEETQYF TGCAGCGTTGAAACAGGGGTGGAAGAGACCCAGTACTTC
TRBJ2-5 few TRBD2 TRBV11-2 CASSLAAGAETQYF TGTGCCAGCAGCTTAGCTGCGGGAGCGGAGACCCAGTACTTC
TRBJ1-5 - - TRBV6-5 CASRTGEQPQHF TGTGCCAGCAGGACAGGAGAACAGCCCCAGCATTTT
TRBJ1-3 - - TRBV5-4 CASSRGGSGNTIYF TGTGCCAGCAGCCGAGGAGGCTCTGGAAACACCATATATTTT
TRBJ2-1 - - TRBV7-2 CASSLVKNNEQFF TGTGCCAGCAGCTTAGTAAAAAACAATGAGCAGTTCTTC
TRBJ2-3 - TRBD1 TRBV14 CASSLQGANTQYF TGTGCCAGCAGCCTCCAGGGGGCAAATACGCAGTATTTT
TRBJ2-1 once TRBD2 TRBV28 CASTGTSGTGAYNEQFF TGTGCCAGTACCGGGACTAGCGGGACTGGGGCTTACAATGAGCAGTTCTTC
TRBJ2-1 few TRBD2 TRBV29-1 CSVGLAAVSYNEQFF TGCAGCGTAGGACTAGCGGCAGTCTCCTACAATGAGCAGTTCTTC
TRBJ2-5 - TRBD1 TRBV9 CASSLRQGGETQYF TGTGCCAGCAGCCTGAGACAGGGTGGAGAGACCCAGTACTTC
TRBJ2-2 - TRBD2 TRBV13 CASSYRGEGSTGELFF TGTGCCAGCAGCTACCGGGGGGAGGGGAGCACCGGGGAGCTGTTTTTT
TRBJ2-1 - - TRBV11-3 CASSPNLQNNEQFF TGTGCCAGCAGCCCGAACCTACAGAACAATGAGCAGTTCTTC
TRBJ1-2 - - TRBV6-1 CASRHLTESGGYTF TGTGCCAGCAGACACCTAACAGAGAGTGGTGGCTACACCTTC
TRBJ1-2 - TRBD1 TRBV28 CASKNGQAFHLHTF TGTGCCAGCAAAAATGGACAGGCTTTTCACCTTCACACCTTC
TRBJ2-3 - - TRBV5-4 CASSLGLNTDTQYF TGTGCCAGCAGCTTAGGACTGAACACAGATACGCAGTATTTT